This T cell receptor (beta chain) was found in a study of T cells after somatic rescue of genetic block. V shed 0 bases, J shed 9 bases, and the junction held 14 bases outside the gene matches. CDR1 LGHNA and CDR2 YSLEER come from the germline V gene. There are 18 residues in the CDR3. TCRdb keeps only in-frame clones here, not all; method: immunoSEQ multiplex PCR. The sample has approximately 58,000 clones; 95% to 96% are singletons. This receptor was taken from a child under three years old. The J gene is TRBJ2-1, the V gene TRBV4-3, with 10 bases that match TRBD2. The sample was peripheral blood mononuclear cells (PBMCs). The CDR3 nucleotides read TGCGCCAGCAGCCAAGAACCGGTTCTAGCGGGAGACCAGGGTGAGCAGTTCTTC. Amino acid sequence: CASSQEPVLAGDQGEQFF.